The 13 T cell receptor beta chains below were found in one sample sequenced in a study of T cell responses to AZD1222 COVID-19 vaccine. Assay: immunoSEQ multiplex PCR; the TCRdb copy retains only in-frame clones and omits some. The sample has 65,000 to 95,000 clones; more than 75% are singletons. Here the sequenced sample was peripheral blood, taken on day 0 of AZD1222 vaccination. These receptors originate from an adult in good health.

The CDR3 nucleotides are TGTGCCAGCAGTGAAGCGGGTATAGGGTCCTACGAGCAGTACTTC. It specifies CASSEAGIGSYEQYF. The genes are TRBV2 and TRBJ2-7; D not certain. V lost 0 bases and J 1 base, leaving 10 bases between the germline ends. The CDR3 loop spans 15 amino acids. Germline CDR1 reads SNHLY; CDR2 reads FYNNEI. Looking up the rest from reference TRBV2 and TRBJ2-7 gives the full variable domain: EPEVTQTPSHQVTQMGQEVILRCVPISNHLYFYWYRQILGQKVEFLVSFYNNEISEKSEIFDDQFSVERPDGSNFTLKIRSTKLEDSAMYFCASSEAGIGSYEQYFGPGTRLTVT.

This clone has just a few counts. V is TRBV4-1 and J is TRBJ2-7, with 8 bases that match TRBD1. J was trimmed by 2 bases and V by 0 bases; bases with no gene match: 15. Germline CDR1 is MGHRA and CDR2 is YSYEKL. This CDR3 has 19 amino acids. The CDR3 DNA reads as TGCGCCAGCAGCCAAGAGAAAGTTTACGGGACAGGCCTAACCTACGAGCAGTACTTC. Protein sequence: CASSQEKVYGTGLTYEQYF.

This rearrangement joins TRBV3-1 (or the pseudogene TRBV3-2) to TRBJ1-3, with 8 bases lining up with TRBD1. Germline V gene data show CDR1 as LGHDT and CDR2 as YNNKEL (reference sequence). Trimming removed 5 bases from V and 0 bases from J; junction bases left unmatched: 3. The CDR3 contains 15 residues. CDR3 DNA sequence: TGTGCCAGCAGCGCTACAGGGGGCTCTGGAAACACCATATATTTT. It translates to CASSATGGSGNTIYF.

Written as DNA, the CDR3 is TGCGCCAGCAGTCCAGGACAGCACTATGGCTACACCTTC. Protein product: CASSPGQHYGYTF. The chain employs TRBV10-2 and TRBJ1-2, with D perhaps TRBD1 (6 bases). The V and J ends lost 5 bases and 3 bases respectively, with 10 bases between them. CDR1 and CDR2 from the germline V gene are WSHSY and SAAADI. CDR3 size: 13 residues.

Written as DNA, the CDR3 is TGTGCCAGCAGCCGTAATCGGCAGTCACAAGAGACCCAGTACTTC. It yields the protein CASSRNRQSQETQYF. The J gene is TRBJ2-5, the V gene TRBV7-2; D uncertain. Trimming removed 5 bases at V and 2 bases at J, with 15 bases between. The CDR3 spans 15 residues. Germline loops: CDR1 SGHTA, CDR2 FQGNSA.

The rearrangement joins TRBV7-2 to TRBJ2-6; the D is unclear. Trimming took off 5 bases at V and 3 bases at J, with 14 bases between the two ends. CDR1 SGHTA and CDR2 FQGNSA come from the germline V gene. This CDR3 comprises 16 residues. The CDR3: CASSPGSGFGANVLTF. The CDR3 DNA reads as TGTGCCAGCAGCCCCGGCAGTGGGTTTGGGGCCAACGTCCTGACTTTC.

This clone is medium-sized. The J gene is TRBJ1-3, the V gene TRBV6-4; D unclear. V lost 4 bases, J lost 0 bases, and 7 bases lay in between. This CDR3 contains 14 residues. Germline V gene data show CDR1 as MRHNA and CDR2 as SNTAGT. The CDR3 sequence: CASSGPRSGNTIYF. CDR3 DNA: TGTGCCAGCAGTGGGCCCCGCTCTGGAAACACCATATATTTT.

This rearrangement joins TRBV7-8 to TRBJ1-5, with D possibly matching TRBD1 (5 bases). V was pared by 5 bases and J by 11 bases, with 19 bases between. Germline V gives CDR1 SGHVS, CDR2 FQNEAQ. CDR3 length: 14 residues. The CDR3 bases are TGTGCCAGCAGCCTTGCATCCCTTGGGGGGTCCCAGCATTTT. It specifies CASSLASLGGSQHF.

The chain joins TRBV7-8 to TRBJ2-1, with 10 bases matching TRBD2. CDR3 length: 18 amino acids. Germline assignment: CDR1 SGHVS and CDR2 FQNEAQ. Trimming cost V 5 bases and J 6 bases; bases outside gene matches: 16. The CDR3, as DNA: TGTGCCAGCAGCCCGAGAGTAGCGGGAGGCATTCAATCCAATGAGCAGTTCTTC. Protein sequence: CASSPRVAGGIQSNEQFF.

The rearrangement uses TRBV4-1 and TRBJ2-1; D possibly corresponds to TRBD2 (6 bases). The CDR3 consists of 15 residues. Germline V gives CDR1 MGHRA, CDR2 YSYEKL. Between the trimmed V and J ends, which lost 5 bases and 8 bases, there was a span of 19 bases. The CDR3 protein is CASSSLAGSGDEQFF. CDR3 coding DNA: TGCGCCAGCAGCTCACTAGCAGGATCCGGCGATGAGCAGTTCTTC.

The chain carries TRBV29-1 and TRBJ2-3, with D possibly matching TRBD1 (6 bases). Germline lookup yields CDR1 SQVTM and CDR2 ANQGSEA. V was pared by 4 bases and J by 0 bases, with 14 bases between. The CDR3 has 15 residues. The CDR3: CSVVRAGDSTDTQYF. CDR3 nucleotide sequence: TGCAGCGTTGTGAGGGCAGGGGACAGCACAGATACGCAGTATTTT.

This chain uses TRBV6-1 with TRBJ2-1, with D unclear. The CDR3 consists of 15 residues. CDR1 is MNHNS, CDR2 SASEGT, per germline. V lost 0 bases to trimming and J lost 0 bases, with 6 bases between them. This CDR3 reads CASSEAMRSYNEQFF. The CDR3 DNA reads as TGTGCCAGCAGTGAAGCTATGCGCTCCTACAATGAGCAGTTCTTC.

Concerning this clone: Other nucleotide sequences from this sample produce the same CDR3. The J gene is TRBJ1-3, the V gene TRBV12-3 or TRBV12-4; the D is unclear. Trimming removed 8 bases from V and 0 bases from J, with 5 bases in between. The CDR3 sequence is 12 residues long. CDR3: CASRISGNTIYF. CDR3 sequence (DNA): TGTGCCAGCCGGATCTCTGGAAACACCATATATTTT.